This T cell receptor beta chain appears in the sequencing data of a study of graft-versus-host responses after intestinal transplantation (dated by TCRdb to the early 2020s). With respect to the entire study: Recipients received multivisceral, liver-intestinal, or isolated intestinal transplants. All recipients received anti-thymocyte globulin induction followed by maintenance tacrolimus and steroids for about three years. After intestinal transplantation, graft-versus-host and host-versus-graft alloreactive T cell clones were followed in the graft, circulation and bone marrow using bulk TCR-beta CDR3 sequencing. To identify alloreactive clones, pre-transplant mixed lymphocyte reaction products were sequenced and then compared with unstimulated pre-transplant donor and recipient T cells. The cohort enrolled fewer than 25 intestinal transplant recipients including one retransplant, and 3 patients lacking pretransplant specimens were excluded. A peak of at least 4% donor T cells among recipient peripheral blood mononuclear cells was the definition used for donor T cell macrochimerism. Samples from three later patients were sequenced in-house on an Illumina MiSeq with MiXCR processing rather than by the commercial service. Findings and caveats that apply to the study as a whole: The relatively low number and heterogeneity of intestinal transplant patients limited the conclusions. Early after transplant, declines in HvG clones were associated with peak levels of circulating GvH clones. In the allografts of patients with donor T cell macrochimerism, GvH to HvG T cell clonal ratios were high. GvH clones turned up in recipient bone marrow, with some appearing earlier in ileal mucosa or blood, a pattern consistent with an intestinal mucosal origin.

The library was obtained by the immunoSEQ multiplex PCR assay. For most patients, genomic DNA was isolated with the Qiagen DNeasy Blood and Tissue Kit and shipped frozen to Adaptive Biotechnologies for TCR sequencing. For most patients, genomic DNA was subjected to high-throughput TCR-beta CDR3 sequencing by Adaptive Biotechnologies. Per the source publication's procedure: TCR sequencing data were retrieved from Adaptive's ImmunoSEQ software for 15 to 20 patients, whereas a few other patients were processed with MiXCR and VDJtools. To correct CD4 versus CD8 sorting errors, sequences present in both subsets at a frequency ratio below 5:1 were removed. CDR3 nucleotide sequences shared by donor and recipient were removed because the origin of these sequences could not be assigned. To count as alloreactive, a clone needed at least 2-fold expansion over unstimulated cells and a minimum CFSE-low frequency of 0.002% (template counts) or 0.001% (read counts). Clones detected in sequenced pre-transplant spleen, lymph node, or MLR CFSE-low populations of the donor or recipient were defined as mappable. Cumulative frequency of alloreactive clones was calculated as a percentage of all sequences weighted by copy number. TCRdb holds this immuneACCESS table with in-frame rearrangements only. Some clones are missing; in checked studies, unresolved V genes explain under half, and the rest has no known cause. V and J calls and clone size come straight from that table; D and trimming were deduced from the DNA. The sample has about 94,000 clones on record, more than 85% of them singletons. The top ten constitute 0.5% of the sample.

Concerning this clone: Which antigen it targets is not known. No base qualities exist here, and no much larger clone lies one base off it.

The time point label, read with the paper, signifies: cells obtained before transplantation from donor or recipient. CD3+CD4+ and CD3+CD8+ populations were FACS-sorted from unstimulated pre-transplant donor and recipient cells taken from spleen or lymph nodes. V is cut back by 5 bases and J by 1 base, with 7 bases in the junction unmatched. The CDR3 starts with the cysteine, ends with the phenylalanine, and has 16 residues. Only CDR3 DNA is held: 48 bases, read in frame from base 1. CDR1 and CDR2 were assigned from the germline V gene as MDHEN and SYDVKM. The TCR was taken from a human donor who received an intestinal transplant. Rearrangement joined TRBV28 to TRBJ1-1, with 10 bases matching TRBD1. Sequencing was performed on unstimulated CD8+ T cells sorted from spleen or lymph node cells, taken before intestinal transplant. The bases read TGTGCCAGCAGTCCCTGGACAGGGGGGGAGAACACTGAAGCTTTCTTT. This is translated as CASSPWTGGENTEAFF. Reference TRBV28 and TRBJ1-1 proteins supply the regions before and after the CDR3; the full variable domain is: DVKVTQSSRYLVKRTGEKVFLECVQDMDHENMFWYRQDPGLGLRLIYFSYDVKMKEKGDIPEGYSVSREKKERFSLILESASTNQTSMYLCASSPWTGGENTEAFFGQGTRLTVV.